Only a few counts were recorded for the clone carrying this T cell receptor beta chain. Its cognate antigen is unknown. This CDR3 spans 13 amino acids. Germline CDR1 is SGHDN and CDR2 is FVKESK. V was clipped by 5 bases and J by 1 base, with 8 bases between them. The data were taken from a study of T cell responses to AZD1222 COVID-19 vaccine. As for the study in general: Analysis merged second doses at about 4 or about 12 weeks. Study-level points and caveats: Variant regions that are unmutated are reportedly the target of nearly half of spike-specific TCRs.

Clones were sequenced by immunoSEQ multiplex PCR, and TCRdb holds only the in-frame ones, with some missing. The sample includes about 100,000 clones, about 87% of them seen just once. The specimen comprised peripheral blood, sampled on day 0 of AZD1222 vaccination. The sequence derives from an adult in good health. The chain combines TRBV14 with TRBJ1-1, with D possibly being TRBD1 (5 bases). As DNA, the CDR3 is TGTGCCAGCAGCGCACAGGAGAACACTGAAGCTTTCTTT. It is translated as CASSAQENTEAFF.